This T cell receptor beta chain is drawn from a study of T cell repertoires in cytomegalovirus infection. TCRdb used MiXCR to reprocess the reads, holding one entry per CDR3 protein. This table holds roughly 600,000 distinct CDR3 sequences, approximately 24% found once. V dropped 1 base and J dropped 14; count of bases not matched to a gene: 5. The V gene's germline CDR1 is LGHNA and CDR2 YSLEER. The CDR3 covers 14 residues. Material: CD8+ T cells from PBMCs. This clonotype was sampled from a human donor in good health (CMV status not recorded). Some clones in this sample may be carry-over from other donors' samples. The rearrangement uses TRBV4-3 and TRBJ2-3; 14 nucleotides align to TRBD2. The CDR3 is CASSQGGLAGVLYF. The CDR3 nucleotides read TGCGCCAGCAGCCAAGGGGGACTAGCGGGGGTCCTGTATTTT.